One and the same sample provided the 16 T cell receptor beta chains below, sequenced in a study of cytotoxic CD8 clonotypes in ibrutinib-treated CLL. Sequencing was performed with immunoSEQ multiplex PCR; in TCRdb, only in-frame clones are kept and a portion is missing. The table has under 30,000 clones, about 76% seen once. Sequenced material: PBMCs, taken after 36 months of ibrutinib treatment. The receptors derive from a human donor with chronic lymphocytic leukemia.

The J gene is TRBJ1-5, the V gene TRBV6-1; the D is unclear. Germline loops: CDR1 MNHNS, CDR2 SASEGT. The ends were cut back, 1 base at V and 6 bases at J, with 4 bases in the middle. This CDR3 spans 12 amino acids. CDR3 nucleotide sequence: TGTGCCAGCAGTGAAGGGGGTCAGCCCCAGCATTTT. It specifies CASSEGGQPQHF.

The chain links TRBV4-2 to TRBJ1-1; TRBD1 is a possible D gene (6 bases). This CDR3 has 15 amino acids. The germline V gene encodes CDR1 LGHNA and CDR2 YNFKEQ. The V and J ends lost 3 bases and 1 base respectively, with 12 bases between them. The CDR3 is CASSHPSGENTEAFF. The DNA for the CDR3 is TGTGCCAGCAGCCATCCTTCAGGGGAGAACACTGAAGCTTTCTTT.

CDR3 residues: CASSRRTSGGEDLYEQYF. The CDR3 DNA sequence: TGTGCCAGCAGCCGTAGGACTAGCGGGGGGGAGGATCTCTACGAGCAGTACTTC. V usage is TRBV13 and J usage is TRBJ2-7; 15 bases agree with TRBD2. The CDR3 runs 18 residues. The germline V gene encodes CDR1 PRHDT and CDR2 FYEKMQ (reference sequence). Losses at the gene ends were 5 bases for V and 3 bases for J; bases not matched to a gene: 11.

J is TRBJ1-2 and V is TRBV5-4; TRBD1 agrees at 12 bases. CDR1 SGHNT and CDR2 YYREEE come from the germline V gene (reference sequence). This CDR3 is built from 16 residues. The J segment lost 6 bases and the V segment lost 2 bases, leaving 8 bases of the junction unmatched. The CDR3 sequence is CASSLGTGGLWDGYTF. The CDR3 DNA is TGTGCCAGCAGCTTAGGGACAGGGGGCTTGTGGGATGGCTACACCTTC.

This clone was counted once. This chain connects TRBV19 to TRBJ2-1; possibly TRBD1 for D (6 bases). The V end was cut by 2 bases, the J end by 6 bases, with 8 bases between. The CDR3 runs 13 residues. The germline V gene encodes CDR1 LNHDA and CDR2 SQIVND (reference sequence). For the CDR3, the DNA is TGTGCCAGTAGTATAACAGGGCGCAATGAGCAGTTCTTC. Translating gives CASSITGRNEQFF.

This chain uses TRBV19 with TRBJ1-2; TRBD1 matches 7 bases. The junction had 3 bases not matched to a gene; V was cut back by 3 bases and J by 2 bases. CDR3 length: 14 amino acids. Germline CDR1 is LNHDA and CDR2 is SQIVND (reference sequence). CDR3 bases: TGTGCCAGTAGTATCAAACAGGGGAACTATGGCTACACCTTC. The encoded protein is CASSIKQGNYGYTF. The whole variable domain, remainder taken from reference TRBV19 and TRBJ1-2, is DGGITQSPKYLFRKEGQNVTLSCEQNLNHDAMYWYRQDPGQGLRLIYYSQIVNDFQKGDIAEGYSVSREKKESFPLTVTSAQKNPTAFYLCASSIKQGNYGYTFGSGTRLTVV.

This clone occurred a few times. The V call is TRBV5-4, the J call TRBJ2-3; D is undetermined. V was clipped by 1 base and J by 0 bases, with 9 bases between them. This CDR3 comprises 15 residues. The germline V gene encodes CDR1 SGHNT and CDR2 YYREEE (reference sequence). The CDR3 sequence: CASSLSDVSTDTQYF. The CDR3, as DNA: TGTGCCAGCAGCTTGTCCGACGTAAGCACAGATACGCAGTATTTT.

The chain couples TRBV15 to TRBJ2-7; TRBD1 matches 8 bases. The CDR3 contains 13 residues. Germline lookup yields CDR1 LNHNV and CDR2 YYDKDF (reference sequence). The junction had 3 bases not matched to a gene; V was cut back by 5 bases and J by 3 bases. The DNA for the CDR3 is TGTGCCACCAGCTTCGGGACAGGCTACGAGCAGTACTTC. Translating it yields CATSFGTGYEQYF.

V is TRBV6-5 and J is TRBJ2-1; 7 bases are a match to TRBD1. V was pared by 0 bases and J by 7 bases, with 6 bases of the junction left unmatched. The CDR3 contains 15 residues. The V gene's germline CDR1 is MNHEY and CDR2 SVGAGI. CDR3 nucleotide sequence: TGTGCCAGCAGTTACTCGAGCGACAGGGTAAATGAGCAGTTCTTC. Translation gives CASSYSSDRVNEQFF.

The rearrangement uses TRBV4-1 and TRBJ2-3, with 10 bases fitting TRBD2. The CDR3 has 16 amino acids. Germline trimming cut 4 bases from V and 13 bases from J; bases unmatched to any gene: 17. CDR1 and CDR2 from the germline V gene are MGHRA and YSYEKL. The CDR3 DNA sequence: TGCGCCAGCAGCCCCTTTTTATTAGCGGGGGGCCCCTCGGAGTATTTT. Amino acids: CASSPFLLAGGPSEYF.

The chain uses TRBV5-4 and TRBJ1-1; unclear D gene. This CDR3 has 15 amino acids. The germline V gene has CDR1 SGHNT and CDR2 YYREEE (reference sequence). Trimming pared 4 bases from V and 4 bases from J, leaving 17 bases between. For the CDR3, the DNA is TGTGCCAGCAGCCTACTTCGCGGGCAGAGCACTGAAGCTTTCTTT. It codes for CASSLLRGQSTEAFF.

This clone has at least ten counts. A junction end diverges from the germline sequence, so it may reflect a read error. The chain uses TRBV2 and TRBJ1-5; D might be TRBD1 (6 bases). CDR3 length: 14 residues. Germline-derived CDR1 and CDR2 are SNHLY and FYNNEI. The CDR3 here is CASSEGQSNQPQHF. Written as DNA, the CDR3 is TGTGCCAGCAGCGAAGGACAGAGCAATCAGCCCCAGCATTTT.

The V and J genes are TRBV12-5 and TRBJ2-7, with 7 nucleotides matching TRBD2. CDR1 and CDR2 (germline): LGHNT, FRNRAP. CDR3 size: 15 residues. Trimming removed 2 bases from V and 0 bases from J; junction bases left unmatched: 4. CDR3 coding DNA: TGTGCTAGTGGTTTGCGAGCGGGGACCTCCTACGAGCAGTACTTC. It is translated as CASGLRAGTSYEQYF.

V usage is TRBV30 and J usage is TRBJ2-1; unclear D gene. The CDR3 totals 14 residues. CDR1 GTSNPN and CDR2 SVGIG come from the germline V gene (reference sequence). With 0 bases removed from V and 5 bases from J, the gap between germline ends came to 11 bases. Here the CDR3 DNA reads TGTGCCTGGAGTGTAACGGTTCAAGACAATGAGCAGTTCTTC. As protein: CAWSVTVQDNEQFF.

This chain connects TRBV11-2 to TRBJ2-7, with TRBD1 as a possible D gene (6 bases). Per the germline V gene, CDR1 is SGHAT and CDR2 is FQNNGV. Trimming removed 4 bases from V and 3 bases from J, with 16 bases in between. The CDR3 spans 15 residues. For the CDR3, the DNA is TGTGCCAGCAGCTCTAATTACCGGGACAACTACGAGCAGTACTTC. Protein sequence: CASSSNYRDNYEQYF.

This chain links TRBV7-9 with TRBJ2-3; the match to TRBD2 covers 7 bases. In germline, CDR1 is SEHNR, CDR2 FQNEAQ (reference sequence). The V gene end was trimmed by 4 bases and the J gene end by 7 bases; junction bases not matched to a gene: 17. This CDR3 region has 17 residues. As DNA, the CDR3 is TGTGCCAGCAGCTCGAATGTAGCGGGCGACTCTGTGCATACGCAGTATTTT. This sequence encodes CASSSNVAGDSVHTQYF.